The 5 T cell receptor beta chains presented below share a single source sample, sequenced in a study of Tregs in tolerant kidney transplant recipients. The table came from immunoSEQ multiplex PCR; TCRdb's copy has only in-frame clones and leaves some out. Of roughly 120,000 clones detected, 92% appear once; the ten largest clones hold roughly 0.63%. The sequenced sample consisted of CD4+ T cells from blood. The receptor source for this set is a human donor in good health.

The chain carries TRBV2 and TRBJ1-2; no firm D call. The CDR3 is made up of 13 amino acids. The V end was cut by 8 bases, the J end by 1 base, with 11 bases between. Germline V gives CDR1 SNHLY, CDR2 FYNNEI. The CDR3 region is CASSTDFNYGYTF. The CDR3 DNA follows: TGTGCCAGCTCAACAGACTTTAACTATGGCTACACCTTC.

This chain links TRBV6-5 with TRBJ2-7; the match to TRBD2 covers 7 bases. V was pared by 0 bases and J by 3 bases, with 2 bases of the junction left unmatched. The CDR3 loop spans 14 amino acids. CDR1 is MNHEY, CDR2 SVGAGI, per germline. CDR3 sequence: CASSYSTSSYEQYF. CDR3 DNA sequence: TGTGCCAGCAGTTACTCGACTAGCAGCTACGAGCAGTACTTC.

This clone came up once. The chain carries TRBV6-5 and TRBJ1-3; tentative D call: TRBD1 (5 bases). V was pared by 8 bases and J by 0 bases, with 8 bases between. Germline loops: CDR1 MNHEY, CDR2 SVGAGI. This CDR3 has 13 residues. The chain's CDR3 is CASGGGSGNTIYF. The CDR3 DNA reads as TGTGCCAGCGGGGGGGGCTCTGGAAACACCATATATTTT.

J is TRBJ1-6 and V is TRBV2; D gene ambiguous. V shed 6 bases and J shed 9 bases, with 18 bases lying between them. Per the germline V gene, CDR1 is SNHLY and CDR2 is FYNNEI. The CDR3 totals 15 residues. CDR3 amino acids: CASRAQTGEISPLHF. CDR3 DNA: TGTGCCAGCAGGGCACAGACTGGGGAAATTTCACCCCTCCACTTT.

The CDR3 reads CSVCTSGRADTQYF. The CDR3 DNA follows: TGCAGCGTTTGTACTAGCGGGAGGGCAGATACGCAGTATTTT. The V and J genes are TRBV29-1 and TRBJ2-3; 13 nucleotides align to TRBD2. The CDR3 spans 14 residues. The germline gives CDR1 SQVTM, CDR2 ANQGSEA. With 5 bases clipped from V and 4 bases from J, the junction kept 3 bases outside the gene matches.